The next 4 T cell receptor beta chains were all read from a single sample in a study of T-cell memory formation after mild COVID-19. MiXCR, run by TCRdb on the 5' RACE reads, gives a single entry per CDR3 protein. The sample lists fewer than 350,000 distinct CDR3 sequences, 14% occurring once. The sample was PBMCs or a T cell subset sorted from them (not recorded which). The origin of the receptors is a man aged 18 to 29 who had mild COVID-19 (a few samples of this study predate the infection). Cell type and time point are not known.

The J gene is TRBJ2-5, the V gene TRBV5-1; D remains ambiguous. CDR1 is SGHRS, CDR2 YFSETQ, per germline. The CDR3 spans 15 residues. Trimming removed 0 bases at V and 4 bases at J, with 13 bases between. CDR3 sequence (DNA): TGCGCCAGCAGCTTGGATTCCGCAGGTTCAGAGACCCAGTACTTC. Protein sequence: CASSLDSAGSETQYF.

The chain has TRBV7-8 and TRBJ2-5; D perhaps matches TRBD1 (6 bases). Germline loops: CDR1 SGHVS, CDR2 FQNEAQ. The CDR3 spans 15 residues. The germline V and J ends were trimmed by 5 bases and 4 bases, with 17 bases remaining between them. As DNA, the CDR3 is TGTGCCAGCAGCCCAGGGGAACAGAGCACAGAGACCCAGTACTTC. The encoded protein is CASSPGEQSTETQYF. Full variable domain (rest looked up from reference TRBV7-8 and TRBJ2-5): GAGVSQSPRYKVAKRGQDVALRCDPISGHVSLFWYQQALGQGPEFLTYFQNEAQLDKSGLPSDRFFAERPEGSVSTLKIQRTQQEDSAVYLCASSPGEQSTETQYFGPGTRLLVL.

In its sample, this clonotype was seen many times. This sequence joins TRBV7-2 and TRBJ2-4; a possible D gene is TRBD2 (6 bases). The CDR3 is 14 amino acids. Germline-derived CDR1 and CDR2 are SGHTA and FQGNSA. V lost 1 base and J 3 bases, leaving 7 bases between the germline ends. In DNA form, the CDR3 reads TGTGCCAGCAGCTTAGGGGGGGACAAAAACATTCAGTACTTC. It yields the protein CASSLGGDKNIQYF.

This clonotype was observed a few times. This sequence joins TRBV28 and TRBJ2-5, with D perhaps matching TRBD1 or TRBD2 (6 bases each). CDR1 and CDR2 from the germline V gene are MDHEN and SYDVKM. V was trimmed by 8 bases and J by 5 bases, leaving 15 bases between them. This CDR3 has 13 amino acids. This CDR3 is CASLEGGRETQYF. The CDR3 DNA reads TGTGCCAGCTTGGAGGGGGGCCGGGAGACCCAGTACTTC. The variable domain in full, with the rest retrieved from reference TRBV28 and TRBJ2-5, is DVKVTQSSRYLVKRTGEKVFLECVQDMDHENMFWYRQDPGLGLRLIYFSYDVKMKEKGDIPEGYSVSREKKERFSLILESASTNQTSMYLCASLEGGRETQYFGPGTRLLVL.